This TCR beta chain was identified during a study of blood T cell repertoires in COVID-19. Study-wide context: The United States, Italy and Spain supplied acute and convalescent COVID-19 samples. The cDNA or gDNA used as material had been derived from T cells, B-cell-depleted T cells, or PBMCs.

Method: immunoSEQ multiplex PCR; TCRdb's copy keeps in-frame clones and lacks some. Here the sample spans approximately 68,000 clones, approximately 85% being singletons. V lost 8 bases to trimming and J lost 4 bases; unmatched junction nucleotides: 4. Looked up from germline, CDR1 is ENHRY and CDR2 is SYGVKD. The CDR3 is made up of 13 amino acids. The sequence was obtained from a woman of 80 years or more with active or convalescent COVID-19. The V and J genes are TRBV10-3 and TRBJ2-5, with 10 positions matching TRBD1. What was sequenced was peripheral blood. CDR3 nucleotide sequence: TGTGCCATCGGACAGGGGGAAGGAGAGACCCAGTACTTC. It specifies CAIGQGEGETQYF.